The 17 T cell receptor beta chains below all came from one sample that was sequenced in a study of T cell repertoires in cytomegalovirus infection. TCRdb reanalysed the reads using MiXCR and keeps one entry per CDR3 protein. The sample contains 400,000 or so distinct CDR3 sequences, about a sixth of which appear only once. Sequenced: PBMCs. The receptor set was obtained from a human donor in good health (CMV status not recorded). Some clones in this sample may be carry-over from other donors' samples.

The J gene is TRBJ2-4, the V gene TRBV2, with D perhaps matching TRBD1 (5 bases). This CDR3 spans 12 amino acids. From germline, CDR1 is SNHLY and CDR2 FYNNEI. Trimming removed 5 bases at V and 9 bases at J, with 11 bases between. CDR3 amino acids: CASSQGRVIQYF. The CDR3, as DNA: TGTGCCAGCAGTCAGGGAAGGGTCATTCAGTACTTC.

Here the CDR3 DNA reads TGTGCCAGCAGCCCCCCTTTCCGGGGAGGCAATGAGCAGTTCTTC. This translates into CASSPPFRGGNEQFF. The chain employs TRBV28 and TRBJ2-1, with a weak D call TRBD2 (6 bases). The CDR3 loop spans 15 amino acids. Germline V CDR1 and CDR2: MDHEN, SYDVKM. Trimming removed 6 bases at V and 6 bases at J, with 18 bases between.

This clonotype was counted many times. The chain is built from TRBV7-2 and TRBJ1-4; D is unresolved. Germline CDR1 is SGHTA and CDR2 is FQGNSA. Deletions cut 5 bases from V and 2 bases from J, with 12 bases between. This CDR3 region has 15 residues. The CDR3 protein is CASSRVGPTNEKLFF. CDR3 nucleotides: TGTGCCAGCAGCCGGGTAGGGCCGACTAATGAAAAACTGTTTTTT.

V usage is TRBV18 and J usage is TRBJ1-6; D gene unclear. The CDR3 extends over 17 amino acids. The germline V gene encodes CDR1 KGHSH and CDR2 LQKENI. V lost 3 bases and J lost 5, with 17 bases in between. The CDR3 bases are TGTGCCAGCTCACCGGGGTTTAGCGCCGCTGATAATTCACCCCTCCACTTT. This gives the protein CASSPGFSAADNSPLHF.

The chain links TRBV28 to TRBJ2-3; 10 bases fit TRBD2. Trimming at V came to 3 bases and at J to 7 bases, leaving 7 bases not matched to a gene. This CDR3 has 15 residues. CDR1 and CDR2 (germline): MDHEN, SYDVKM. Here the CDR3 DNA reads TGTGCCAGCAGTTTGAGGGCTAGCGGGAGCCATACGCAGTATTTT. Translating it yields CASSLRASGSHTQYF. The full variable domain, in which reference TRBV28 and TRBJ2-3 provide the parts outside the CDR3, is DVKVTQSSRYLVKRTGEKVFLECVQDMDHENMFWYRQDPGLGLRLIYFSYDVKMKEKGDIPEGYSVSREKKERFSLILESASTNQTSMYLCASSLRASGSHTQYFGPGTRLTVL.

J is TRBJ1-1 and V is TRBV23-1; 7 nucleotides align to TRBD1. TRBV23-1 is placed among ORFs of uncertain function. With 2 bases clipped from V and 4 bases from J, the junction kept 7 bases outside the gene matches. The CDR3 consists of 15 residues. The CDR3 region has the DNA TGCGCCAGCAGTCAAAGGGGGCGGTCGAGCACTGAAGCTTTCTTT. It is translated as CASSQRGRSSTEAFF.

V usage is TRBV19 and J usage is TRBJ2-5; D is uncertain. The CDR3 loop spans 13 amino acids. V lost 4 bases to trimming and J lost 2 bases, with 8 bases between them. The germline CDR1 and CDR2 sequences are LNHDA and SQIVND (reference sequence). CDR3 bases: TGTGCCAGTAGTACGTCAGTACAAGAGACCCAGTACTTC. This codes for CASSTSVQETQYF.

This clonotype was seen ten or more times. The CDR3 reads CSARAPLRQGGQYF. The CDR3 region has the DNA TGCAGTGCTAGAGCCCCTCTGAGACAGGGAGGGCAGTATTTT. The chain carries TRBV20-1 and TRBJ2-3; tentative D call: TRBD1 (7 bases). The germline gives CDR1 DFQATT, CDR2 SNEGSKA (reference sequence). This CDR3 spans 14 amino acids. V was cut by 1 base and J by 11 bases, with 19 bases left in between.

This clonotype was seen many times. The CDR3 DNA is TGTGCCAGCAGTCCCCGGGACAGAGACCCTTCCTTCTATCGGCCCCAGCATTTT. Its translation is CASSPRDRDPSFYRPQHF. This chain uses TRBV28 with TRBJ1-5; 7 nucleotides match TRBD1. This CDR3 is built from 18 residues. Trimming removed 5 bases from V and 9 bases from J; junction bases left unmatched: 22. The germline gives CDR1 MDHEN, CDR2 SYDVKM.

The J gene is TRBJ1-1, the V gene TRBV19, with TRBD1 identical over 8 bases. V was pared by 9 bases and J by 5 bases, with 17 bases of the junction left unmatched. The CDR3 has 16 residues. The V gene's germline CDR1 is LNHDA and CDR2 SQIVND (reference sequence). The CDR3 here is CASPPPDRDYVTEAFF. The CDR3, as DNA: TGTGCCAGCCCCCCCCCGGACAGGGATTACGTGACTGAAGCTTTCTTT.

The chain has TRBV18 and TRBJ1-6, with 9 nucleotides matching TRBD1. Germline V gene data show CDR1 as KGHSH and CDR2 as LQKENI. V lost 3 bases, J lost 7 bases, and 13 bases stayed unmatched. The CDR3 covers 18 residues. The CDR3 is CASSPRVPETGGNSPLHF. DNA of the CDR3: TGTGCCAGCTCACCTAGGGTTCCCGAGACAGGGGGAAATTCACCCCTCCACTTT.

This clonotype was counted between two and nine times. The V gene is TRBV30, the J gene TRBJ1-2; D might be TRBD1 (5 bases). Germline V gene sequence: CDR1 GTSNPN, CDR2 SVGIG (reference sequence). V was shortened by 0 bases and J by 7 bases, with 6 bases between the two germline ends. The CDR3 extends over 11 amino acids. The CDR3 is CAWSVGVGYTF. CDR3 sequence (DNA): TGTGCCTGGAGTGTAGGGGTTGGCTACACCTTC.

This clonotype was detected many times. The chain is built from TRBV7-6 and TRBJ2-3; 7 nucleotides match TRBD2. Germline lookup yields CDR1 SGHVS and CDR2 FNYEAQ. Trimming at V came to 1 base and at J to 4 bases, leaving 14 bases not matched to a gene. There are 18 residues in the CDR3. The CDR3 region is CASSLVFYGRAWADTQYF. The CDR3 nucleotides read TGTGCCAGCAGCTTAGTATTTTATGGGAGGGCCTGGGCAGATACGCAGTATTTT.

By share, this clonotype counts as medium-sized. CDR3 protein: CASGNPGQSSNTEAFF. In DNA, the CDR3 is TGTGCCAGCGGGAATCCGGGACAATCCTCGAACACTGAAGCTTTCTTT. V is TRBV7-2 and J is TRBJ1-1; a weak D match, TRBD1 (6 bases). V gave up 8 bases and J gave up 1 base, with 20 bases separating them. Per the germline V gene, CDR1 is SGHTA and CDR2 is FQGNSA. The CDR3 runs to 16 residues.

There are a few counts of this clonotype. This chain uses TRBV3-1 with TRBJ2-3; 13 bases align to TRBD2. The CDR3 extends over 17 amino acids. Germline V gene data show CDR1 as LGHDT and CDR2 as YNNKEL (reference sequence). The V and J ends lost 3 bases and 0 bases, in that order; junction bases with no gene match: 3. CDR3 DNA sequence: TGTGCCAGCAGCCACCCGGGACTAGCGGGGAGCACAGATACGCAGTATTTT. This translates into CASSHPGLAGSTDTQYF.

The V gene is TRBV12-3 or TRBV12-4, the J gene TRBJ2-3; no clear D. V lost 7 bases and J 6 bases, leaving 8 bases between the germline ends. This CDR3 has 11 residues. The CDR3: CASTRRDTQYF. As DNA, the CDR3 is TGTGCCAGCACTCGGCGGGATACGCAGTATTTT.

This clonotype occurred a few times. V is TRBV7-6 and J is TRBJ2-4; TRBD2 matches 15 bases. J lost 1 base, V lost 1 base, and 2 bases had no gene match. Germline V gene data show CDR1 as SGHVS and CDR2 as FNYEAQ. This CDR3 has 18 residues. The CDR3 region has the DNA TGTGCCAGCAGCTTAGGGGGACTAGCGGGGGGCGCCAAAAACATTCAGTACTTC. Protein product: CASSLGGLAGGAKNIQYF.